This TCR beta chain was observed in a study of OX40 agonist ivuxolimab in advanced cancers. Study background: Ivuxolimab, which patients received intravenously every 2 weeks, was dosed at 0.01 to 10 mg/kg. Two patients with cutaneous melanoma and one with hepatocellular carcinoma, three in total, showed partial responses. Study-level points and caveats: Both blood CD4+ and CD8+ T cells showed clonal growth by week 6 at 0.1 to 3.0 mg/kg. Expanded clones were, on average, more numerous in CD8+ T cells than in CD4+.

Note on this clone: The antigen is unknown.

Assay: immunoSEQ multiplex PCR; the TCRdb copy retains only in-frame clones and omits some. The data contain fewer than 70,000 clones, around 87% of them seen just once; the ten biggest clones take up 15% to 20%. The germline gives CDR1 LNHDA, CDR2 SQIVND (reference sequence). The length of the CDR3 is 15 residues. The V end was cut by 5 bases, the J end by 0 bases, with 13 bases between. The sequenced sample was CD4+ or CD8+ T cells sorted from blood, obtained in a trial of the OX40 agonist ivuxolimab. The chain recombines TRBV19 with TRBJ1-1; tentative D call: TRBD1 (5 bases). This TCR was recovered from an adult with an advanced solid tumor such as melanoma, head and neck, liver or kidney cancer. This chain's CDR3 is CASSGLGRMNTEAFF. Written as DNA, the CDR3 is TGTGCCAGTAGTGGCCTGGGACGGATGAACACTGAAGCTTTCTTT. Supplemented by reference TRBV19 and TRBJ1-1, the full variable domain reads DGGITQSPKYLFRKEGQNVTLSCEQNLNHDAMYWYRQDPGQGLRLIYYSQIVNDFQKGDIAEGYSVSREKKESFPLTVTSAQKNPTAFYLCASSGLGRMNTEAFFGQGTRLTVV.